The rows below give T cell receptor beta chains drawn from one sample of a study of blood T cell repertoires in COVID-19. Assay: immunoSEQ multiplex PCR; the TCRdb copy retains only in-frame clones and omits some. The sample holds some 120,000 clones; roughly 79% are singletons and the top ten take roughly 10%. The specimen sequenced was peripheral blood. These receptors were collected from a human donor in a cohort sampled during active COVID-19. The CDR3 runs from the conserved cysteine through the conserved F or W. Fields, in order: J gene, D gene, CDR3 length, V gene, clone size, CDR3 DNA, CDR3 protein. A D gene is named only where the DNA matches it firmly. Where a row states a size, it is once, few, many or the class of an expanded clone; other rows omit it.

TRBJ1-1	-	16	TRBV4-2	once	TGTGCCAGCAGCCAAGATTATTCGGGTTTCGGCACTGAAGCTTTCTTT	CASSQDYSGFGTEAFF
TRBJ1-4	-	14	TRBV6-5	-	TGTGCCAGCAGGGGGTCCTCGGGAGGTGAAAAACTGTTTTTT	CASRGSSGGEKLFF
TRBJ1-1	-	13	TRBV12-3/TRBV12-4	few	TGTGCCAGCAGTCTCACAGAGAACACTGAAGCTTTCTTT	CASSLTENTEAFF
TRBJ1-6	TRBD1	16	TRBV5-1	-	TGCGCCAGCAGCTTGACAGGGGGCTCCTATAATTCACCCCTCCACTTT	CASSLTGGSYNSPLHF
TRBJ1-2	TRBD1	15	TRBV14	-	TGTGCCAGCAGCCAAACCGGGACAGGGACTAATGGCTACACCTTC	CASSQTGTGTNGYTF
TRBJ2-5	-	13	TRBV2	-	TGTGCCAGCAGTGGGGGAGAGGTAGAGACCCAGTACTTC	CASSGGEVETQYF
TRBJ2-5	-	13	TRBV6-5	-	TGTGCCAGCAGTATTTCGGGAGAAGAGACCCAGTACTTC	CASSISGEETQYF
TRBJ2-1	-	15	TRBV7-2	-	TGTGCCAGCAGCCCCCAGGGACTGCCCGGCAATGAGCAGTTCTTC	CASSPQGLPGNEQFF
TRBJ1-5	-	15	TRBV6-6	once	TGTGCCAGCAGTTTTTGGCTGGCTAGCAATCAGCCCCAGCATTTT	CASSFWLASNQPQHF
TRBJ2-1	TRBD2	16	TRBV5-4	-	TGTGCCAGCGCGGCGGGCGGGAGGGCCTCCTACAATGAGCAGTTCTTC	CASAAGGRASYNEQFF
TRBJ1-6	TRBD1	15	TRBV9	-	TGTGCCAGCAGCGTAGGGACAGGGGATAATTCACCCCTCCACTTT	CASSVGTGDNSPLHF
TRBJ1-2	-	17	TRBV7-9	-	TGTGCCAGCAGCTTAGACTCCGGGGCTCAGGGGATGGGTGGCTACACCTTC	CASSLDSGAQGMGGYTF
TRBJ1-5	-	13	TRBV30	-	TGTGCCTGGAGTCAGGGTAGCAATCAGCCCCAGCATTTT	CAWSQGSNQPQHF
TRBJ1-1	TRBD1	13	TRBV19	-	TGTGCCACGGAGGACAGGGTGAACACTGAAGCTTTCTTT	CATEDRVNTEAFF
TRBJ1-5	TRBD1	14	TRBV6-6	once	TGTGCCAGCAGTTACGAGGGGGCCAATCAGCCCCAGCATTTT	CASSYEGANQPQHF
TRBJ2-7	TRBD2	14	TRBV7-3	-	TGTGCCAGCAGCTCCGCTAGCGGGCTATACGAGCAGTACTTC	CASSSASGLYEQYF
TRBJ2-5	TRBD1	13	TRBV2	-	TGTGCCAGCAGTACACAGGGGGCCCGGGGCCAGTACTTC	CASSTQGARGQYF
TRBJ2-1	TRBD1	11	TRBV12-3/TRBV12-4	-	TGTGCCAGCAGACGACAGGGGTCCCCGTTCTTC	CASRRQGSPFF